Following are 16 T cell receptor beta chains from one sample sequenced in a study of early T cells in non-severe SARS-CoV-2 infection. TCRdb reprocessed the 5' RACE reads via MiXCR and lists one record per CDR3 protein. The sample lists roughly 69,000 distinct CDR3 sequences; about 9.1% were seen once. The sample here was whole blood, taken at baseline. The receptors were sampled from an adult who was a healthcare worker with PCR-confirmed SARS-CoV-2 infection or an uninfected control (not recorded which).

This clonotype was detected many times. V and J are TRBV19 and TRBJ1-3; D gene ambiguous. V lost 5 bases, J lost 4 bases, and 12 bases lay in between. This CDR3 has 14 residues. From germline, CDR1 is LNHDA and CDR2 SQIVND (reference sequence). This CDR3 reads CASSPGGRGNTIYF. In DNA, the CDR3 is TGTGCCAGTAGTCCCGGCGGGCGAGGAAACACCATATATTTT.

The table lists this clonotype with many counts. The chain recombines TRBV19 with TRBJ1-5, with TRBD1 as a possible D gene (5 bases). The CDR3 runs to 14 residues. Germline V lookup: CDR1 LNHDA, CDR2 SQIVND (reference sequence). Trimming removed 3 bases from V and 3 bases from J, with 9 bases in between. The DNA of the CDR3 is TGTGCCAGTAGTATCTGGGGGTACAATCAGCCCCAGCATTTT. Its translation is CASSIWGYNQPQHF.

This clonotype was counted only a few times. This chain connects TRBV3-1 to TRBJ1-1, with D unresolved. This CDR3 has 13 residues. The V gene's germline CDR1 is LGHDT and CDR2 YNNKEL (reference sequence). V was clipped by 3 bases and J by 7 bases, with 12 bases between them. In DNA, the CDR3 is TGTGCCAGCAGCCATAGAAAGGGCGGTGAAGCTTTCTTT. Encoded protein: CASSHRKGGEAFF. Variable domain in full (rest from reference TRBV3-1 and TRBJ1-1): DTAVSQTPKYLVTQMGNDKSIKCEQNLGHDTMYWYKQDSKKFLKIMFSYNNKELIINETVPNRFSPKSPDKAHLNLHINSLELGDSAVYFCASSHRKGGEAFFGQGTRLTVV.

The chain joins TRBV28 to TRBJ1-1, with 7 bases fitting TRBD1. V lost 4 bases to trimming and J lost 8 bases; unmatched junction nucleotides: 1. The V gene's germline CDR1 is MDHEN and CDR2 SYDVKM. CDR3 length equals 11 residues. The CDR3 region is CASSWDREAFF. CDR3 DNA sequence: TGTGCCAGCAGTTGGGACAGAGAAGCTTTCTTT.

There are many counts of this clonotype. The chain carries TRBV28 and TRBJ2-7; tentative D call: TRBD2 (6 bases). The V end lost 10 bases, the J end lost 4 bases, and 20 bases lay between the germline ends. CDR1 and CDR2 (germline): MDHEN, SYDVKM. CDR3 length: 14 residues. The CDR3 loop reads CATSSESLWYEQYF. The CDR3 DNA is TGTGCCACCTCTAGCGAGAGCCTTTGGTACGAGCAGTACTTC.

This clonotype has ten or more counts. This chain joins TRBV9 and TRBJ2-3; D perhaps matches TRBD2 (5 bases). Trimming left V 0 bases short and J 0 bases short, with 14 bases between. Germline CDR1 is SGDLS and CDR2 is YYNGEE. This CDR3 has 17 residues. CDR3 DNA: TGTGCCAGCAGCGTAGAGTTTTCGAGGGTCAGCACAGATACGCAGTATTTT. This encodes CASSVEFSRVSTDTQYF.

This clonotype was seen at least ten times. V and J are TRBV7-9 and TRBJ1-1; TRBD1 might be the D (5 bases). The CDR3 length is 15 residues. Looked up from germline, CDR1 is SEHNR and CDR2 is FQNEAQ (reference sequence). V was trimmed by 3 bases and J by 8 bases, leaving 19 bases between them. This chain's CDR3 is CASSFLDGGFAEAFF. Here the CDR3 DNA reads TGTGCCAGCAGCTTCCTGGACGGGGGGTTCGCCGAAGCTTTCTTT.

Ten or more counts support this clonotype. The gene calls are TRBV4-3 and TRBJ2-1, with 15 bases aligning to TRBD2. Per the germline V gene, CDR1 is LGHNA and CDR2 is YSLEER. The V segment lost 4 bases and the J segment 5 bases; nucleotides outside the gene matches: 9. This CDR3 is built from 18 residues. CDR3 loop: CASSPRTSGRAADNEQFF. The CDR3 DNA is TGCGCCAGCAGCCCTAGGACTAGCGGGAGGGCGGCTGACAATGAGCAGTTCTTC.

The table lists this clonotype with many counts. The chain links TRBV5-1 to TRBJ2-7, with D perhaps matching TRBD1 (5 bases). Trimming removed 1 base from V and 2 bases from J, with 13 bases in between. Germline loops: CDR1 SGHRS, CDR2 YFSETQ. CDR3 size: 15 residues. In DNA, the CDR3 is TGCGCCAGCAGCTTGCAAGGGGCCTTTGCCTACGAGCAGTACTTC. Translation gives CASSLQGAFAYEQYF.

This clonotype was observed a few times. The CDR3: CASSSAQLTEAFF. The CDR3 bases are TGTGCCAGCAGTTCCGCCCAATTGACTGAAGCTTTCTTT. J is TRBJ1-1 and V is TRBV27, with no clear D. The CDR3 length is 13 residues. Between the trimmed V and J ends, which lost 4 bases and 5 bases, there was a span of 11 bases. Looked up from germline, CDR1 is MNHEY and CDR2 is SMNVEV (reference sequence).

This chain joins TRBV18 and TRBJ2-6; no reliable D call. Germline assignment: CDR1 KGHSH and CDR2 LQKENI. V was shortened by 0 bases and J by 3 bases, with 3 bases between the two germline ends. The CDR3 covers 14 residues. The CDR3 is CASSPPNGANVLTF. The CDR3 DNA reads TGTGCCAGCTCACCACCCAATGGGGCCAACGTCCTGACTTTC.

The CDR3 region has the DNA TGTGCCAGCAGTCTTACAGGGGGCTCTGAAGCTTTCTTT. It encodes CASSLTGGSEAFF. The chain employs TRBV28 and TRBJ1-1; 9 bases line up with TRBD1. The CDR3 contains 13 residues. Per germline, CDR1 MDHEN and CDR2 SYDVKM. Losses at the gene ends were 5 bases for V and 6 bases for J; bases not matched to a gene: 4.

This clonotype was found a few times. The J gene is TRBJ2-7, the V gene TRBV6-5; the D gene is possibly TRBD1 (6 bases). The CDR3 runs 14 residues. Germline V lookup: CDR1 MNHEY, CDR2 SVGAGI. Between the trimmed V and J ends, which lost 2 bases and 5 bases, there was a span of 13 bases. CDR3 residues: CASSYDNRANEQYF. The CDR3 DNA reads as TGTGCCAGCAGTTACGATAACAGGGCCAACGAGCAGTACTTC.

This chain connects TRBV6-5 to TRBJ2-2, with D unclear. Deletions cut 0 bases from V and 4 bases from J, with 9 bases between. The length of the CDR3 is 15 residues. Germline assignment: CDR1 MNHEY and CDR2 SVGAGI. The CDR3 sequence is CASSYSRLPTGELFF. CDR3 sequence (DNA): TGTGCCAGCAGTTACTCGCGGCTACCCACCGGGGAGCTGTTTTTT.

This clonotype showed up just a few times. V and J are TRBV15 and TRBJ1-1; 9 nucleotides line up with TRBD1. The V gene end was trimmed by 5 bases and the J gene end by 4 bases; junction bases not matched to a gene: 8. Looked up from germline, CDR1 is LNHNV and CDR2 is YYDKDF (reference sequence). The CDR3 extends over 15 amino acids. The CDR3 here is CATSRNGQGSTEAFF. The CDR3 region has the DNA TGTGCCACCAGCCGCAACGGACAGGGGAGCACTGAAGCTTTCTTT. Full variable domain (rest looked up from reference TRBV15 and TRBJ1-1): DAMVIQNPRYQVTQFGKPVTLSCSQTLNHNVMYWYQQKSSQAPKLLFHYYDKDFNNEADTPDNFQSRRPNTSFCFLDIRSPGLGDTAMYLCATSRNGQGSTEAFFGQGTRLTVV.

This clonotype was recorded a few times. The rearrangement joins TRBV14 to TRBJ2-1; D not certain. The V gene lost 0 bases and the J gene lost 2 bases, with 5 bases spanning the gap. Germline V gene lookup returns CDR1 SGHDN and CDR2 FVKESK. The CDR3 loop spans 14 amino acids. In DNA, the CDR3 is TGTGCCAGCAGCCAAGATCTCGCCTACAATGAGCAGTTCTTC. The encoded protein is CASSQDLAYNEQFF.